This T cell receptor (beta chain) comes out of a study of T-cell reconstitution after alpha-beta-depleted transplantation in children listed by TCRdb under 2016. About the full investigation: T-cell immune reconstitution after TCRalphabeta/CD19-depleted allogeneic hematopoietic cell transplantation in children was quantitatively tracked in the study by means of TCR repertoire profiling.

From the cysteine up to the phenylalanine, the CDR3 has a length of 11 residues. The read is trimmed to its CDR3 DNA, 33 bases read in frame from base 1. Trimming at the junction amounts to 6 bases on V and 1 base on J, and the germline ends lie 6 bases apart. CDR1 and CDR2 are drawn from the germline V gene: SQVTM, ANQGSEA. The sample holds a few counts of this clonotype. The antigen this receptor binds is unknown. Per-base qualities were not stored, and no clone one base away is much larger. The library was prepared using PCR. These reads were obtained on an Illumina HiSeq 2500. TCR libraries were prepared with molecular barcoding, using unique molecular identifiers to normalize TCRbeta repertoire quantification. TCRdb handled the public reads itself, with Q25 trimming in fastp and clone calling in MiXCR, and kept productive beta chains. Identical CDR3 protein sequences are pooled into one entry, listed with their most common genes and DNA. The sample includes a few hundred thousand distinct CDR3 sequences, with 15% to 20% observed a single time. The ten largest clones capture roughly 3.3% of the sample.

The V gene is TRBV29-1 and the J gene is TRBJ1-2; confidence is insufficient to name the D gene. The material was PBMCs from the stem cell graft donor, obtained from the stem cell graft. The receptor's source is a human donor who donated a stem cell graft to a child with acute lymphoblastic leukemia. This receptor carries the CDR3 CSVALNYGYTF. The sequenced DNA is TGCAGCGTCGCCCTTAACTATGGCTACACCTTC.